Detailed here is one TCR beta chain. The antigen it recognizes is unknown. Base-call qualities are not available, and no considerably larger clone is one nucleotide away. This sample stems from a study of blood T cells in healthy people across ages (dated by TCRdb to 2015 to 2017). The study in broad terms: In model experiments, template switching captured roughly one uniquely barcoded TCR beta cDNA molecule for every two T cells. For two donors (one aged 18 to 30 and one aged 80 or older), the study analyzed two additional independent replicas of 1 million unique cDNA reads from the same blood draw. The donors were divided into four age groups: young (average approximately 16 years), middle-aged (around 41), aged (roughly 60) and long-lived (nearly 85). To avoid experimental bias, donors of different ages were randomly spread across the sequencing lanes. To track age-related changes in TCR beta repertoire diversity, the study relied on deep sequencing normalized with unique cDNA molecular identifiers. The full study reports these points: Total diversity estimates from one million sequenced T cells were considered lower bounds and underestimates. The CMV infection status of donors was not known, potentially confounding age-related changes in expanded clonotypes. Compared with the aged group, the long-lived group had more naive CD4+ T cells, fewer expanded clones and increased TCR diversity, suggesting age selection. Bulk unsorted PBMC profiling prevented conclusive comparison of naive and antigen-experienced compartments. A strong correlation was found between observed TCR beta diversity and the percentage of naive T cells measured by flow cytometry. Observed TCR beta diversity per million T cells fell roughly linearly with age, and a significant reduction was already apparent by age roughly 40.

The library was produced with 5' RACE. The sequencer was an Illumina HiSeq 2500. A second about 7 to 11 cycle PCR used a sample-barcoded 5' primer and a J-beta primer mix. A template-switch 5' adaptor carrying 12 random nucleotides introduced a unique molecular identifier onto each TCR beta cDNA molecule. Each sample yielded at least 3 million CDR3-containing paired-end reads. All of the RNA was converted into first-strand cDNA using the Mint cDNA synthesis kit, with a TRBC-specific oligonucleotide serving as the primer. Following uracil-DNA glycosylase treatment, a first 18-cycle PCR with universal primers M1SS and BC2_uni_R was performed on all cDNA. On the study's bioinformatics: For normalization, 1 million high-quality reads, each with a distinct molecular identifier, were randomly selected from each sample. Instead of being binned into consensus sequences, reads that shared molecular identifiers were thrown out. MiTCR, with a Q25 quality threshold and the strictest error-elimination algorithm, was used for CDR3 identification, clonotype clustering and error correction. A nonparametric unseen species model using Euler transformation provided a lower-bound estimate of total TCR beta diversity. TCRdb cleaned the public reads at Q25 with fastp, built clones with MiXCR and kept in-frame beta chains. Rows are unified per CDR3 protein, each entry keeping the most common DNA and genes. The V and J calls, along with clone size, are taken from TCRdb and not from the paper's own processing. This sample comprises approximately 800,000 distinct CDR3 sequences, about 42% of them detected only once. The ten largest clonotypes hold about a sixth of the sample.

Systemically healthy Caucasian individuals from Russia, 39 in total and aged about 6 to 90 years, were included as donors. Each donor gave approximately 10 milliliters of peripheral blood, collected into EDTA-treated Vacutainer tubes. PBMCs were isolated by Ficoll-Paque density-gradient centrifugation, with at least 6.5 million obtained per sample. Total RNA, at least 5 micrograms per sample, was extracted from PBMCs with Trizol reagent. For every donor, an aliquot of PBMCs went through flow cytometry to measure the percentages of naive CD45RAhigh/CD27high T cells. Including cysteine and phenylalanine, the CDR3 has 14 amino acids. Here the CDR3 DNA is all that survives: 42 bases in frame from base 1. CDR1 and CDR2 (ENHRY, SYGVKD) derive from the germline V gene. V loses 0 bases of germline sequence and J loses 2 bases, and the interval between the two ends is 6 bases.

The chain is assembled from TRBV10-3 and TRBJ2-3; tentative D gene TRBD2, with 5 bases matching. The receptor was isolated from a man older than 75 in good health. The sequenced material came from blood. At the DNA level, the sequence is TGTGCCATCAGTGAGTCGCTAGCCACAGATACGCAGTATTTT. Its protein is CAISESLATDTQYF.